This entry lists 16 T cell receptor beta chains sequenced from one sample in a study of blood T cell repertoires in COVID-19. Assay: immunoSEQ multiplex PCR; the TCRdb copy retains only in-frame clones and omits some. The repertoire consists of 65,000 to 95,000 clones, with more than 70% occurring once and the leading ten covering around 2.7%. The material sequenced was peripheral blood. The receptors were sampled from an older man with active or convalescent COVID-19.

The V call is TRBV5-1, the J call TRBJ2-1; D gene uncertain. The V gene lost 1 base and the J gene lost 0 bases, with 14 bases spanning the gap. CDR1 SGHRS and CDR2 YFSETQ come from the germline V gene. The CDR3 has 17 amino acids. The CDR3 DNA is TGCGCCAGCAGCTTGCTGGTGGGCCAGAGCTCCTACAATGAGCAGTTCTTC. The encoded protein is CASSLLVGQSSYNEQFF.

This sequence joins TRBV28 and TRBJ2-7; 8 nucleotides line up with TRBD1. The length of the CDR3 is 16 residues. Germline-derived CDR1 and CDR2 are MDHEN and SYDVKM. V dropped 4 bases and J dropped 4; count of bases not matched to a gene: 12. The CDR3 DNA sequence: TGTGCCAGCAGTTCACCCACGGGGACAGGAAGGTACGAGCAGTACTTC. Translation: CASSSPTGTGRYEQYF.

V gene TRBV6-1 combines with J gene TRBJ1-5; maybe TRBD1 (5 bases). CDR1 MNHNS and CDR2 SASEGT come from the germline V gene. Trimming shortened V by 2 bases and J by 0 bases, and 8 bases separated the two germline ends. CDR3 length equals 15 residues. In DNA, the CDR3 is TGTGCCAGCAGTGAACTTACAGGTAGCAATCAGCCCCAGCATTTT. This translates into CASSELTGSNQPQHF.

This rearrangement joins TRBV19 to TRBJ2-5; D not resolved. The V gene's germline CDR1 is LNHDA and CDR2 SQIVND (reference sequence). Deletions cut 4 bases from V and 1 base from J, with 4 bases between. The CDR3 sequence is 12 residues long. In DNA form, the CDR3 reads TGTGCCAGTAGTACTACCCAAGAGACCCAGTACTTC. It is translated as CASSTTQETQYF.

This clone was recorded a few times. The V and J genes are TRBV11-3 and TRBJ2-2; 8 bases match TRBD2. CDR3 length: 16 residues. CDR1 and CDR2 (germline): SGHNT, YENEEA. Losses at the gene ends were 0 bases for V and 4 bases for J; bases not matched to a gene: 4. DNA for the CDR3: TGTGCCAGCAGCTTAGATCCGGGAGGGGGCACCGGGGAGCTGTTTTTT. Its protein product is CASSLDPGGGTGELFF.

CDR3 coding DNA: TGTGCCAGCAGCCCTAACTTTAACCCGGACAGGGGGGGAGGGAGCAATCAGCCCCAGCATTTT. Translation gives CASSPNFNPDRGGGSNQPQHF. The chain is built from TRBV7-8 and TRBJ1-5, with TRBD1 identical over 10 bases. Unmatched junction bases numbered 20, after V lost 5 bases and J lost 1 base. The CDR3 runs to 21 residues. Germline CDR1 and CDR2: SGHVS and FQNEAQ.

This clone showed up many times. The J gene is TRBJ1-2, the V gene TRBV4-1; D remains unclear. CDR3 size: 15 residues. CDR1 and CDR2 (germline): MGHRA, YSYEKL. Trimming cost V 0 bases and J 2 bases, with 10 bases left between them. DNA of the CDR3: TGCGCCAGCAGCCAAGATCCGGGGAACAACTATGGCTACACCTTC. It translates to CASSQDPGNNYGYTF.

The chain is built from TRBV10-3 and TRBJ2-7; TRBD1 is a possible D gene (6 bases). CDR1 and CDR2 from the germline V gene are ENHRY and SYGVKD. The CDR3 runs to 11 residues. V shed 10 bases and J shed 3 bases, with 10 bases lying between them. The CDR3 sequence: CATRDNYEQYF. CDR3 DNA: TGTGCCACGAGGGACAACTACGAGCAGTACTTC.

The chain joins TRBV18 to TRBJ1-2; D may be TRBD1 (5 bases). The germline V gene has CDR1 KGHSH and CDR2 LQKENI. The CDR3 runs to 15 residues. With 3 bases removed from V and 0 bases from J, the gap between germline ends came to 11 bases. The DNA of the CDR3 is TGTGCCAGCTCACCGCGGGACGGAGCTAACTATGGCTACACCTTC. It is translated as CASSPRDGANYGYTF.

The chain couples TRBV5-1 to TRBJ2-7, with a tentative D call TRBD1 (8 bases). Germline V gene sequence: CDR1 SGHRS, CDR2 YFSETQ. V was pared by 4 bases and J by 4 bases, with 15 bases between. The CDR3 consists of 14 residues. Written as DNA, the CDR3 is TGCGCCAGCAGCGAACAGGGGGGGCCTTACGAGCAGTACTTC. Amino acids: CASSEQGGPYEQYF.

The rearrangement joins TRBV7-9 to TRBJ2-1, with no clear D. This CDR3 has 18 residues. Germline values: CDR1 SEHNR, CDR2 FQNEAQ (reference sequence). The V end was cut by 1 base, the J end by 1 base, with 17 bases between. CDR3 coding DNA: TGTGCCAGCAGCTTAGGAGTAGGTATTAGCCGTTCCTACAATGAGCAGTTCTTC. This codes for CASSLGVGISRSYNEQFF. The whole variable domain, filled in from reference TRBV7-9 and TRBJ2-1, reads DTGVSQNPRHKITKRGQNVTFRCDPISEHNRLYWYRQTLGQGPEFLTYFQNEAQLEKSRLLSDRFSAERPKGSFSTLEIQRTEQGDSAMYLCASSLGVGISRSYNEQFFGPGTRLTVL.

This clone was observed once. V is TRBV5-5 and J is TRBJ1-2, with 7 nucleotides matching TRBD1. Germline V gene lookup returns CDR1 SGHKS and CDR2 YYEKEE (reference sequence). This CDR3 contains 14 residues. V shed 6 bases, J shed 4 bases, and the junction held 9 bases outside the gene matches. The CDR3 loop is CASTHPSGGYGYTF. CDR3 sequence (DNA): TGTGCCAGCACCCACCCTTCAGGGGGCTATGGCTACACCTTC.

V is TRBV24-1 and J is TRBJ2-3; a possible D gene is TRBD1 (6 bases). Germline V CDR1 and CDR2: KGHDR, SFDVKD. The length of the CDR3 is 11 residues. The germline V and J ends were trimmed by 9 bases and 7 bases, with 10 bases remaining between them. The CDR3 DNA follows: TGTGCCACCGCAGACAGGCATACGCAGTATTTT. Its protein product is CATADRHTQYF.

The rearrangement uses TRBV29-1 and TRBJ1-2; 7 nucleotides line up with TRBD1. V lost 4 bases and J lost 6; bases outside the gene matches: 11. This CDR3 has 14 residues. Germline V gene sequence: CDR1 SQVTM, CDR2 ANQGSEA. The CDR3 DNA reads as TGCAGCGTTGCACCTGAGGGACAGTTTAATGGCTACACCTTC. The encoded protein is CSVAPEGQFNGYTF.

This clone was counted only a few times. The chain joins TRBV4-2 to TRBJ1-5; D call uncertain. This CDR3 is built from 17 residues. V gave up 0 bases and J gave up 0 bases, with 12 bases separating them. Germline-derived CDR1 and CDR2 are LGHNA and YNFKEQ. CDR3 loop: CASSQDGSTYSNQPQHF. The CDR3 region has the DNA TGTGCCAGCAGCCAAGATGGCAGTACGTATAGCAATCAGCCCCAGCATTTT.

The J gene is TRBJ2-1, the V gene TRBV20-1, with D perhaps TRBD2 (6 bases). Germline V gene lookup returns CDR1 DFQATT and CDR2 SNEGSKA (reference sequence). Between the trimmed V and J ends, which lost 4 bases and 7 bases, there was a span of 8 bases. The CDR3 runs 11 residues. The CDR3, as DNA: TGCAGTGCTAAGCGGGTGAATGAGCAGTTCTTC. Its translation: CSAKRVNEQFF.